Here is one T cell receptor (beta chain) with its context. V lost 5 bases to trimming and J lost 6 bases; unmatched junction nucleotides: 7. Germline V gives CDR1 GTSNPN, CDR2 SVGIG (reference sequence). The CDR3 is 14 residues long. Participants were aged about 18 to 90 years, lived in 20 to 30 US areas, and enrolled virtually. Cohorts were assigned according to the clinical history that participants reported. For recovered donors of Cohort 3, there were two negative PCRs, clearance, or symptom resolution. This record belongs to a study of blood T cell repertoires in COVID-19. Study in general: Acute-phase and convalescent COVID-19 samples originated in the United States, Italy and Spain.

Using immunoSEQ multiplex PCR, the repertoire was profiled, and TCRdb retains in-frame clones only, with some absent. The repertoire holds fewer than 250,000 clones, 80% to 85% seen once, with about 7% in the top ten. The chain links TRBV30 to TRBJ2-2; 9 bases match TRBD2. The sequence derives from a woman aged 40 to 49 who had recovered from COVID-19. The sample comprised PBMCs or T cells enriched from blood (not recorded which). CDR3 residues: CAWAGGRGAGELFF. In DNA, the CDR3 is TGTGCCTGGGCCGGCGGGAGGGGGGCCGGGGAGCTGTTTTTT.